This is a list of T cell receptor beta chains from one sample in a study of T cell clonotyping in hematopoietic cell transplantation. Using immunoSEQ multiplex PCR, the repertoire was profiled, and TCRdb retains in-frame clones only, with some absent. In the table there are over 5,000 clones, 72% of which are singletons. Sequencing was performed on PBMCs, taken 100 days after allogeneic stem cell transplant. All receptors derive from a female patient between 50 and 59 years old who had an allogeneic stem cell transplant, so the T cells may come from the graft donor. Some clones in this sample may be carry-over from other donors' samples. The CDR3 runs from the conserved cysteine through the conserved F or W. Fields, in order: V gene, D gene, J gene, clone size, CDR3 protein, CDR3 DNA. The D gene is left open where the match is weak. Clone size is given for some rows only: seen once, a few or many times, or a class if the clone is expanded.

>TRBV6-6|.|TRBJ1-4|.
CASRSGGYEKLFF
TGTGCCAGCAGATCGGGGGGCTATGAAAAACTGTTTTTT
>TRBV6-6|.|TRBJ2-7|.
CASREGASREQYF
TGTGCCAGCAGGGAAGGCGCCAGTCGCGAGCAGTACTTC
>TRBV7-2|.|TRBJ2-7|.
CASSSVNEQYF
TGTGCCAGCAGTTCCGTGAACGAGCAGTACTTC
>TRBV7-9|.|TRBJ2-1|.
CASSFRGQAGEQFF
TGTGCCAGCAGCTTCAGGGGTCAAGCGGGTGAGCAGTTCTTC
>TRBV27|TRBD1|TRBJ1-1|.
CASRSGGPGDAFF
TGTGCCAGCAGATCAGGGGGCCCCGGCGACGCTTTCTTT
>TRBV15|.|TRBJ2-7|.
CATSREVGGEQYF
TGTGCCACCAGCAGAGAAGTCGGTGGCGAGCAGTACTTC
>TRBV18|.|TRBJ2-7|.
CASSPRDGSYEQYF
TGTGCCAGCTCACCGAGGGACGGCTCCTACGAGCAGTACTTC
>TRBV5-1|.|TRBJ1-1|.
CASSLDYRNTEAFF
TGCGCCAGCAGCTTGGATTACAGGAACACTGAAGCTTTCTTT
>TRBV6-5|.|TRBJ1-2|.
CASSYGTDYGYTF
TGTGCCAGCAGTTACGGCACAGATTATGGCTACACCTTC
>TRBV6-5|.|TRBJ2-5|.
CATSARQPGETQYF
TGTGCCACCTCCGCCCGGCAGCCGGGGGAGACCCAGTACTTC
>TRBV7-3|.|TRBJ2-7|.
CASSLTTAGGRYEQYF
TGTGCCAGCAGCTTAACGACGGCCGGGGGCCGGTACGAGCAGTACTTC
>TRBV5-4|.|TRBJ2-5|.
CASSTTGQETQYF
TGTGCCAGCAGCACGACTGGCCAAGAGACCCAGTACTTC
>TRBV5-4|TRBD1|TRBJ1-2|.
CASSGDRGAPFNYGYTF
TGTGCCAGCAGCGGGGACAGGGGCGCTCCCTTTAACTATGGCTACACCTTC
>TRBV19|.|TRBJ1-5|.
CARHSYFQGGQPQHF
TGTGCCAGGCACTCATACTTTCAAGGCGGTCAGCCCCAGCATTTT
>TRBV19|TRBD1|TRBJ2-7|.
CASSRTGNSYEQYF
TGTGCCAGTAGTAGGACAGGGAACTCCTACGAGCAGTACTTC
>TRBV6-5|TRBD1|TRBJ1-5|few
CASRDRGGQPQHF
TGTGCCAGCCGGGACAGGGGGGGGCAGCCCCAGCATTTT
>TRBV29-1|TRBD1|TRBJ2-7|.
CSVVGQGVTYEQYF
TGCAGCGTTGTTGGGCAGGGGGTTACCTACGAGCAGTACTTC
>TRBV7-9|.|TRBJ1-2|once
CASSLGGRQNSNYGYTF
TGTGCCAGCAGCTTGGGGGGGCGACAGAATTCTAACTATGGCTACACCTTC
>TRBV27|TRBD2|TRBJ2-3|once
CASSPFFKRESDTQYF
TGTGCCAGCAGCCCATTTTTCAAGCGGGAGTCAGATACGCAGTATTTT
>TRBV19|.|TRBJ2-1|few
CASSTRQSTNNEQFF
TGTGCCAGTAGTACTAGACAGAGCACCAACAATGAGCAGTTCTTC
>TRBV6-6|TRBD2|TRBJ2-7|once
CASSAALGTSGSQYF
TGTGCCAGCAGTGCTGCACTTGGGACTAGCGGGTCTCAGTACTTC
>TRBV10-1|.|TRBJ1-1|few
CASSELSVGGEAFF
TGCGCCAGCAGTGAGTTAAGTGTAGGTGGTGAAGCTTTCTTT
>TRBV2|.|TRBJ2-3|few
CASSEPFTDTQYF
TGTGCCAGCAGTGAGCCTTTCACAGATACGCAGTATTTT
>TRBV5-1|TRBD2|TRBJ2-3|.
CASRSRAGAGDTQYF
TGCGCCAGCAGGTCTCGGGCGGGAGCGGGAGATACGCAGTATTTT
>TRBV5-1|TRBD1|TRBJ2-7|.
CASSLGGTGPHEQYF
TGCGCCAGCAGCTTAGGCGGGACAGGGCCCCACGAGCAGTACTTC
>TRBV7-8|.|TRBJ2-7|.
CASSYSSSETYEQYF
TGTGCCAGCAGTTACTCATCTAGCGAGACCTACGAGCAGTACTTC
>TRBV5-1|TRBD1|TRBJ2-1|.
CASRRDGTAINNEQFF
TGCGCCAGCAGGAGAGATGGGACAGCCATAAACAATGAGCAGTTCTTC
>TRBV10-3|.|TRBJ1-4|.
CAISEKGRDEKLFF
TGTGCCATCAGTGAGAAGGGCCGGGATGAAAAACTGTTTTTT
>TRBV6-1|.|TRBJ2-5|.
CASSEQREVRGETQYF
TGTGCCAGCAGTGAACAGAGGGAGGTTCGGGGGGAGACCCAGTACTTC
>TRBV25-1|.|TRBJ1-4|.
CASSEPGRNEKLFF
TGTGCCAGCAGTGAACCAGGGAGGAATGAAAAACTGTTTTTT
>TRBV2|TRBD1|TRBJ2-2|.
CASSDRGPTGELFF
TGTGCCAGCAGTGACAGGGGGCCCACCGGGGAGCTGTTTTTT
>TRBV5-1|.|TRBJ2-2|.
CASSLGHSGELFF
TGCGCCAGCAGCTTGGGGCACTCCGGGGAGCTGTTTTTT
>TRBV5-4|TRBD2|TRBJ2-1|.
CASSSYGASGDNEQFF
TGTGCCAGCAGCTCATACGGGGCTAGCGGGGACAATGAGCAGTTCTTC
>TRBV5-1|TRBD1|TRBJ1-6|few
CASSGQARDSPLHF
TGCGCCAGCAGCGGACAGGCAAGGGATTCACCCCTCCACTTT
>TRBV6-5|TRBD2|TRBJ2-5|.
CASSALAGGQTQYF
TGTGCCAGCAGTGCCTTAGCGGGAGGACAGACCCAGTACTTC
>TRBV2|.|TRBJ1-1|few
CASSESGTFEAFF
TGTGCCAGCAGTGAGTCTGGGACATTTGAAGCTTTCTTT
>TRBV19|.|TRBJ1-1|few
CASSILRGEAFF
TGTGCCAGTAGTATACTGCGGGGTGAAGCTTTCTTT
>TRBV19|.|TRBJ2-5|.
CASSMEAFQETQYF
TGTGCCAGTAGTATGGAGGCGTTCCAAGAGACCCAGTACTTC
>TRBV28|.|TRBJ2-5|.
CASSPPGGTQYF
TGTGCCAGCAGTCCTCCCGGTGGGACCCAGTACTTC
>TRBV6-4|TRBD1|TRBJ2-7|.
CASRATGGFGEQYF
TGTGCCAGCAGGGCGACAGGGGGTTTCGGCGAGCAGTACTTC
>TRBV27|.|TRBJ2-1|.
CASRTLGGGEQFF
TGTGCCAGCAGAACCTTAGGGGGTGGTGAGCAGTTCTTC
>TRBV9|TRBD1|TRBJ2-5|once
CASSADRAQETQYF
TGTGCCAGCAGCGCCGACAGGGCTCAAGAGACCCAGTACTTC
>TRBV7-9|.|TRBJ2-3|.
CASSPPMRRSTDTQYF
TGTGCCAGCAGCCCTCCAATGAGGCGAAGCACAGATACGCAGTATTTT
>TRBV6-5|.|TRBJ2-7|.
CASSYSLTSTYEQYF
TGTGCCAGCAGTTACTCGTTAACGAGTACCTACGAGCAGTACTTC
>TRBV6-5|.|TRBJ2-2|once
CATSLGAGELFF
TGTGCCACGAGCCTTGGGGCCGGGGAGCTGTTTTTT
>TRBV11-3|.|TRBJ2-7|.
CASSLTWGEQYF
TGTGCCAGCAGCTTAACGTGGGGCGAGCAGTACTTC
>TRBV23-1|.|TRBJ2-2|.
CASSLSRVAHANTGELFF
TGCGCCAGCAGTCTCTCCCGGGTGGCCCACGCGAACACCGGGGAGCTGTTTTTT
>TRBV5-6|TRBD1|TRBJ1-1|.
CASRTTGREAFF
TGTGCCAGCAGAACGACAGGGAGAGAAGCTTTCTTT
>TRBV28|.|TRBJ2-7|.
CASPPTSSHRRRYEQYF
TGTGCCAGCCCTCCTACTAGCAGTCATCGGAGACGCTACGAGCAGTACTTC
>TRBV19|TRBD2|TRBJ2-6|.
CASSIVRSAAPGGGANVLTF
TGTGCCAGTAGTATCGTTAGATCGGCCGCGCCGGGGGGAGGGGCCAACGTCCTGACTTTC
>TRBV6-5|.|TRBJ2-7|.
CASSYSESYEQYF
TGTGCCAGCAGTTACTCGGAGAGCTACGAGCAGTACTTC
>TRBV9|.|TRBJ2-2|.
CASSVDSTGELFF
TGTGCCAGCAGCGTAGACTCTACCGGGGAGCTGTTTTTT
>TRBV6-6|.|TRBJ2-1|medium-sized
CASRDGSYNEQFF
TGTGCCAGCAGGGACGGATCCTACAATGAGCAGTTCTTC
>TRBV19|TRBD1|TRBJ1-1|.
CASSRILQGGSTEAFF
TGTGCCAGTAGTAGGATCTTACAGGGGGGAAGCACTGAAGCTTTCTTT